The rows below give T cell receptor beta chains drawn from one sample of a study of regulatory T cells in long-lasting Graves disease. MiXCR, applied by TCRdb to the multiplex PCR reads, yields one record per CDR3 protein. This repertoire shows about 420,000 distinct CDR3 sequences, roughly a quarter found once; its top ten account for over 25%. Sample: peripheral blood mononuclear cells (PBMCs), taken when the disease was refractory, from a patient treated with antithyroid drugs. The source is a female donor with Graves disease. Both conserved end residues are part of each CDR3. The D gene is left open where the match is weak. Rows give clone size only sometimes, using once, few, many, or a class for an expanded clone.

clone_size	v_call	j_call	d_call	cdr3_aa	cdr3_nt
few	TRBV6-2/TRBV6-3	TRBJ2-1	TRBD1	CASSLTGAYEQFF	TGTGCCAGCAGTTTGACAGGGGCCTATGAGCAGTTCTTC
many	TRBV7-2	TRBJ2-5	.	CASSNSETQYF	TGTGCCAGCAGCAATAGCGAGACCCAGTACTTC
.	TRBV7-9	TRBJ1-2	.	CASSRRRDDNYGYTF	TGTGCCAGCAGCCGTAGGCGGGACGACAACTATGGCTACACCTTC
.	TRBV10-3	TRBJ1-1	.	CASSEAWTEAFF	TGTGCCAGCAGTGAAGCTTGGACTGAAGCTTTCTTT
.	TRBV5-1	TRBJ2-7	.	CASSDDYRAPYEQYF	TGCGCCAGCAGCGACGATTACAGGGCCCCATACGAGCAGTACTTC
many	TRBV2	TRBJ2-5	.	CASSEQTVQETQYF	TGTGCCAGCAGTGAACAGACTGTTCAAGAGACCCAGTACTTC
few	TRBV6-2/TRBV6-3	TRBJ1-5	TRBD1	CASSYAGGAVQPQHF	TGTGCCAGCAGTTACGCAGGGGGTGCTGTCCAGCCCCAGCATTTT
.	TRBV29-1	TRBJ2-4	TRBD2	CSVEGRSGIGGNIQYF	TGCAGCGTTGAGGGTCGTAGCGGGATCGGAGGAAACATTCAGTACTTC
.	TRBV19	TRBJ1-2	.	CASSIERGRGSGYTF	TGTGCCAGTAGTATAGAAAGAGGCAGGGGAAGTGGCTACACCTTC
.	TRBV11-2	TRBJ1-2	.	CASSPRFSGQGGYTF	TGTGCCAGCAGCCCCCGCTTTTCAGGGCAGGGTGGCTACACCTTC
few	TRBV10-2	TRBJ1-5	.	CASSVLGVGYQPQHF	TGCGCCAGCAGTGTCCTGGGGGTGGGTTATCAGCCCCAGCATTTT
.	TRBV6-4	TRBJ2-5	TRBD2	CASSPGLAGFQETQYF	TGTGCCAGCAGTCCGGGACTAGCGGGGTTCCAAGAGACCCAGTACTTC
few	TRBV18	TRBJ1-1	.	CASSPSIRTGTMNTEAFF	TGTGCCAGCTCACCCTCGATTCGGACGGGAACCATGAACACTGAAGCTTTCTTT
few	TRBV5-1	TRBJ2-7	.	CASSLVVAAEQYF	TGTGCCAGCAGCTTAGTTGTGGCAGCCGAGCAGTACTTC
.	TRBV15	TRBJ1-5	TRBD1	CAEIRGGQGGGQPQHF	TGTGCAGAAATCCGAGGGGGACAGGGGGGCGGCCAGCCCCAGCATTTT
few	TRBV7-9	TRBJ1-1	.	CASDRGDTNTEAFF	TGTGCCAGCGATCGAGGGGACACGAACACTGAAGCTTTCTTT
many	TRBV6-1	TRBJ1-1	.	CASSPRKSALWNTEAFF	TGTGCCAGCAGTCCTCGGAAATCTGCTCTGTGGAACACTGAAGCTTTCTTT
.	TRBV25-1	TRBJ2-7	.	CATSLGGSYEQYF	TGTGCCACCTCCCTTGGGGGGAGTTACGAGCAGTACTTC
many	TRBV27	TRBJ1-1	TRBD1	CASSPQDRRSVEAFF	TGTGCCAGCAGTCCCCAGGACAGGCGGTCGGTTGAAGCTTTCTTT
few	TRBV11-2	TRBJ2-2	.	CASSAVALNTGELFF	TGTGCCAGCAGCGCCGTAGCCCTTAACACCGGGGAGCTGTTTTTT
few	TRBV6-1	TRBJ1-5	.	CASSEDQGLQPQHF	TGTGCCAGCAGTGAAGATCAGGGGTTGCAGCCCCAGCATTTT
.	TRBV7-8	TRBJ2-5	TRBD2	CASSPGSGISETQYF	TGTGCCAGCAGCCCGGGCAGCGGGATTTCAGAGACCCAGTACTTC
few	TRBV6-1	TRBJ1-3	.	CASGTLGNTIYF	TGTGCCAGCGGGACATTAGGAAACACCATATATTTT
few	TRBV20-1	TRBJ2-7	TRBD1	CSARTGYDEQYF	TGCAGTGCTAGGACAGGGTACGACGAGCAGTACTTC